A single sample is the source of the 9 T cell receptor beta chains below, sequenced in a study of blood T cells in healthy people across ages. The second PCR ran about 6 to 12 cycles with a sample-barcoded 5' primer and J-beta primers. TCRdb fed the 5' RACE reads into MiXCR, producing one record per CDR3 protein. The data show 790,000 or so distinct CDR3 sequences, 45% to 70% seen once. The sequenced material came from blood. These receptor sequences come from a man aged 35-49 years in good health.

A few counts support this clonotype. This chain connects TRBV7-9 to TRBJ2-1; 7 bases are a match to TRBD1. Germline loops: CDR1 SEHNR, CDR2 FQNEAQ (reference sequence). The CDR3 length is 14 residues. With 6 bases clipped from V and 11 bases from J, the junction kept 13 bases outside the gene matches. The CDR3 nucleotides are TGTGCCAGCAGGACCGGGACAGACATTAATCAGCAGTTCTTC. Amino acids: CASRTGTDINQQFF. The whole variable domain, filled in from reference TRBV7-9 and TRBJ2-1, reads DTGVSQNPRHKITKRGQNVTFRCDPISEHNRLYWYRQTLGQGPEFLTYFQNEAQLEKSRLLSDRFSAERPKGSFSTLEIQRTEQGDSAMYLCASRTGTDINQQFFGPGTRLTVL.

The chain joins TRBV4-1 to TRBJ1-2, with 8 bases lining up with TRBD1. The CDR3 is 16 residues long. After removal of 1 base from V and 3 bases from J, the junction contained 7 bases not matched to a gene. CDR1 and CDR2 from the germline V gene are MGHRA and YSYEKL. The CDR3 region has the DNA TGCGCCAGCAGCCAAGTAGGCCCAGGGGGCCACTATGGCTACACCTTC. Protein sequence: CASSQVGPGGHYGYTF.

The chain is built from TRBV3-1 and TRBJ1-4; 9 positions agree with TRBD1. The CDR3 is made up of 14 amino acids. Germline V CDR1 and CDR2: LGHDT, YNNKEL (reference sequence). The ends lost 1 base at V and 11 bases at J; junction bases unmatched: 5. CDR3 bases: TGTGCCAGCAGCCAAGGGACAGGGGATCGGAAACTGTTTTTT. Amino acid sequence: CASSQGTGDRKLFF.

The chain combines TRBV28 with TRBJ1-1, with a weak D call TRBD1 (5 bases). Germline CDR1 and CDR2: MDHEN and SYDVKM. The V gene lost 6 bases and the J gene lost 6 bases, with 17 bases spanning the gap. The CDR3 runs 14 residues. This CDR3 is CASRFSREVAEAFF. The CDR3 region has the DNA TGTGCCAGCAGGTTCTCCAGGGAAGTTGCTGAAGCTTTCTTT.

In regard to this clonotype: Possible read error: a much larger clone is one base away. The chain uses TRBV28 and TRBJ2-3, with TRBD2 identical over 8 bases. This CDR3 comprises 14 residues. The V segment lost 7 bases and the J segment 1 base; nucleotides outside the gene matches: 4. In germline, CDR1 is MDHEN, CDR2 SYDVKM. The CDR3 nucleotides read TGTGCCAGCACCCTGACTAGCGGCACAGATACGCAGTATTTT. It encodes CASTLTSGTDTQYF.

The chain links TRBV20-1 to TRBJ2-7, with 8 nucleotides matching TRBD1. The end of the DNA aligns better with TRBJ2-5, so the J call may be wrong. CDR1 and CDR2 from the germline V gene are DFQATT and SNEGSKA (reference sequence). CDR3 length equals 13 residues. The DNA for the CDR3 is TGCAGTGCTAGCGGACAGGGACGGGAGACCCAGTACTTC. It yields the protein CSASGQGRETQYF.

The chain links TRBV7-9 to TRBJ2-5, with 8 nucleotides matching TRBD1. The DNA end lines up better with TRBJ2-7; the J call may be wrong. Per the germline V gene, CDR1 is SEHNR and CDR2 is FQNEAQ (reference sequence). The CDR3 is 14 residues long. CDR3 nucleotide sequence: TGTGCCAGCAGCCCCACGGACAGGGAGTTCGAGCAGTACTTC. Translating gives CASSPTDREFEQYF.

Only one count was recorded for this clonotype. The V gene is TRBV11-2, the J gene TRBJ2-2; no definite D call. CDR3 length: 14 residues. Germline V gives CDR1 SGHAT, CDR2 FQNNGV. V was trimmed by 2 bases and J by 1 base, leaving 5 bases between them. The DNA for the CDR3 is TGTGCCAGCAGCTTACTAAAGAACACCGGGGAGCTGTTTTTT. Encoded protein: CASSLLKNTGELFF.

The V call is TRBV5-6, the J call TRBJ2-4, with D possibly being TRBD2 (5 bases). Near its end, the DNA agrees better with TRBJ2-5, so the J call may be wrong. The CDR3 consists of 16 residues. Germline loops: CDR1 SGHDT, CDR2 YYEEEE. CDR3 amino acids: CASSFGPNTGKETQYF. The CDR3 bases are TGTGCCAGCAGCTTCGGACCTAACACGGGGAAAGAGACCCAGTACTTC.